The 29 T cell receptor beta chains reported below all come from one sample, sequenced in a study of T cell repertoires in cytomegalovirus infection (dated by TCRdb to between 2019 and 2020). Sequencing relied on an Illumina HiSeq 1500. TCRdb redid the processing of the public reads, applying fastp at Q25 and MiXCR, and retained in-frame beta chains. Each entry merges the rows of one CDR3 protein and shows their most common DNA and genes. The sample table shows fewer than 250,000 distinct CDR3 sequences, and roughly 22% are seen once. Around a sixth of the sample rests with the top ten. Specimen: CD8+ T cells from PBMCs. The origin of the receptors is a human donor in good health (CMV status not recorded). Some clones in this sample may be carry-over from other donors' samples.

In this sample, this clonotype turned up a few times. The V call is TRBV28, the J call TRBJ1-5; no clear D gene. Trimming left V 4 bases short and J 0 bases short, with 16 bases between. The CDR3 runs 17 residues. Germline V lookup: CDR1 MDHEN, CDR2 SYDVKM. The CDR3 sequence: CASSSGSRGYSNQPQHF. The CDR3 region has the DNA TGTGCCAGCAGTTCCGGGTCCAGAGGGTATAGCAATCAGCCCCAGCATTTT. Full variable domain (rest looked up from reference TRBV28 and TRBJ1-5): DVKVTQSSRYLVKRTGEKVFLECVQDMDHENMFWYRQDPGLGLRLIYFSYDVKMKEKGDIPEGYSVSREKKERFSLILESASTNQTSMYLCASSSGSRGYSNQPQHFGDGTRLSIL.

In its sample, this clonotype was seen many times. J is TRBJ2-3 and V is TRBV7-6, with 15 bases identical to TRBD2. CDR3 size: 18 residues. Germline lookup yields CDR1 SGHVS and CDR2 FNYEAQ. Trimming took 5 bases from V and 10 from J; bases not matched to a gene: 16. CDR3 loop: CASSPEAGTSGGPHSQYF. In DNA, the CDR3 is TGTGCCAGCAGCCCCGAGGCCGGGACTAGCGGGGGGCCCCATTCGCAGTATTTT.

Concerning this clonotype itself: This probably arose from a read error, given a far larger clone one base away. The chain is built from TRBV9 and TRBJ1-2; 9 nucleotides align to TRBD1. The germline V gene has CDR1 SGDLS and CDR2 YYNGEE. V lost 4 bases and J lost 3; bases outside the gene matches: 1. CDR3 size: 13 residues. The CDR3 sequence: CASSRDRDYGYTF. Written as DNA, the CDR3 is TGTGCCAGCAGCCGGGACAGGGACTATGGCTACACCTTC.

The genes are TRBV20-1 and TRBJ1-4, with D possibly being TRBD1 (6 bases). The CDR3 is made up of 13 amino acids. V was trimmed by 6 bases and J by 6 bases, leaving 14 bases between them. Germline-derived CDR1 and CDR2 are DFQATT and SNEGSKA (reference sequence). This CDR3 reads CSAPDSFDEKLFF. CDR3 in DNA: TGCAGTGCCCCGGACAGCTTTGATGAAAAACTGTTTTTT.

This rearrangement joins TRBV7-6 to TRBJ2-1; TRBD2 agrees at 10 bases. CDR3 length: 17 amino acids. The trim removed 5 bases at V and 2 bases at J, leaving 9 bases unmatched. CDR1 and CDR2 from the germline V gene are SGHVS and FNYEAQ. This CDR3 reads CASSPWVAGGTYNEQFF. In DNA form, the CDR3 reads TGTGCCAGCAGCCCCTGGGTAGCGGGGGGTACCTACAATGAGCAGTTCTTC.

V usage is TRBV29-1 and J usage is TRBJ1-1; TRBD1 aligns across 7 bases. The V gene end was trimmed by 3 bases and the J gene end by 7 bases; junction bases not matched to a gene: 8. In germline, CDR1 is SQVTM, CDR2 ANQGSEA. CDR3 size: 13 residues. The CDR3 sequence is CSVEQGDYREAFF. The DNA for the CDR3 is TGCAGCGTTGAGCAGGGGGACTATCGTGAAGCTTTCTTT.

This clonotype was detected a few times. V gene TRBV12-3 or TRBV12-4 combines with J gene TRBJ2-1; no clear D gene. The CDR3 has 12 residues. Trimming left V 3 bases short and J 7 bases short, with 7 bases between. The CDR3 here is CASSFIRNEQFF. Here the CDR3 DNA reads TGTGCCAGCAGTTTTATCCGGAATGAGCAGTTCTTC.

This clonotype was seen only a few times. The chain uses TRBV14 and TRBJ2-7; D assignment may be TRBD1 or TRBD2 (5 bases each). Germline CDR1 is SGHDN and CDR2 is FVKESK. V gave up 4 bases and J gave up 3 bases, with 13 bases separating them. The CDR3 has 14 residues. The CDR3 is CASSLPGTGYEQYF. The CDR3 DNA sequence: TGTGCCAGCAGCCTTCCCGGGACGGGCTACGAGCAGTACTTC.

The chain carries TRBV28 and TRBJ1-5; 8 bases agree with TRBD1. CDR1 is MDHEN and CDR2 is SYDVKM in the germline V gene. The CDR3 is 19 amino acids. The V segment lost 5 bases and the J segment 6 bases; nucleotides outside the gene matches: 21. CDR3 coding DNA: TGTGCCAGCAGTAGAGGTATGGGACAGGTGGAATTTAGTGGTCAGCCCCAGCATTTT. Protein: CASSRGMGQVEFSGQPQHF. Full variable domain (rest looked up from reference TRBV28 and TRBJ1-5): DVKVTQSSRYLVKRTGEKVFLECVQDMDHENMFWYRQDPGLGLRLIYFSYDVKMKEKGDIPEGYSVSREKKERFSLILESASTNQTSMYLCASSRGMGQVEFSGQPQHFGDGTRLSIL.

This clonotype appeared a few times. The gene calls are TRBV6-2 or TRBV6-3 and TRBJ2-1; no firm D call. The CDR3 has 13 residues. Trimming pared 6 bases from V and 9 bases from J, leaving 15 bases between. The germline CDR1 and CDR2 sequences are MNHEY and SVGEGT. This CDR3 is CASSPNWVGEQFF. The CDR3 DNA is TGTGCCAGCAGCCCGAACTGGGTAGGTGAGCAGTTCTTC.

The chain has TRBV29-1 and TRBJ2-1, with D maybe TRBD1 (7 bases). The CDR3 length is 12 residues. V lost 7 bases, J lost 5 bases, and 12 bases lay in between. Germline V lookup: CDR1 SQVTM, CDR2 ANQGSEA. The CDR3 sequence: CSGGDSNNEQFF. CDR3 DNA sequence: TGCAGCGGCGGGGACAGTAACAATGAGCAGTTCTTC.

V usage is TRBV3-1 and J usage is TRBJ2-7; D may be TRBD2 (7 bases). CDR1 and CDR2 from the germline V gene are LGHDT and YNNKEL (reference sequence). The CDR3 consists of 12 residues. Trimming took off 0 bases at V and 11 bases at J, with 11 bases between the two ends. The CDR3 bases are TGTGCCAGCAGCCAAGACACAGGGACTAAGTACTTC. Translated, it gives CASSQDTGTKYF.

For this clonotype: At one of its ends the junction is not consistent with the germline gene, which may arise from a read error. The J gene is TRBJ2-7, the V gene TRBV20-1; 14 nucleotides line up with TRBD2. The CDR3 has 13 residues. Per the germline V gene, CDR1 is DFQATT and CDR2 is SNEGSKA (reference sequence). The CDR3 nucleotides read TGCAGTGCTAGAGATCGGACTAGCGGGGGGTACTCGTTC. This translates into CSARDRTSGGYSF.

This clonotype was picked up a small number of times. V gene TRBV18 combines with J gene TRBJ2-3; 9 bases are a match to TRBD1. The CDR3 sequence is 14 residues long. CDR1 is KGHSH, CDR2 LQKENI, per germline. With V trimmed by 4 bases and J by 1 base, 0 bases remained unmatched. CDR3: CASSRTGGTDTQYF. In DNA, the CDR3 is TGTGCCAGCTCACGGACAGGGGGCACAGATACGCAGTATTTT.

As for this clonotype: A much bigger clone sits one base away, suggesting this may be a read error. The chain is built from TRBV9 and TRBJ2-6, with D tentatively TRBD1 (5 bases). Germline CDR1 and CDR2: SGDLS and YYNGEE. The CDR3 contains 15 residues. The CDR3 loop reads CASSVEGNGAKVLTF. CDR3 bases: TGTGCCAGCAGCGTAGAGGGGAATGGGGCCAAAGTCCTGACTTTC.

The chain carries TRBV5-1 and TRBJ2-1; D remains ambiguous. This CDR3 contains 13 residues. Germline CDR1 reads SGHRS; CDR2 reads YFSETQ. Between the trimmed V and J ends, which lost 5 bases and 0 bases, there was a span of 6 bases. The CDR3 loop reads CASRFPSYNEQFF. The CDR3 nucleotides are TGCGCCAGCAGATTCCCCTCCTACAATGAGCAGTTCTTC.

This clonotype was picked up a small number of times. The chain combines TRBV27 with TRBJ2-1; D is possibly TRBD2 (6 bases). The germline V gene encodes CDR1 MNHEY and CDR2 SMNVEV (reference sequence). This CDR3 comprises 12 residues. CDR3 coding DNA: TGTGGGGTAGCGGAGCTCTCCGGTGAGCAGTTCTTC. It specifies CGVAELSGEQFF.

This chain joins TRBV9 and TRBJ1-2; D perhaps matches TRBD1 (5 bases). This CDR3 has 15 amino acids. The V and J ends lost 1 base and 5 bases respectively, with 15 bases between them. The germline CDR1 and CDR2 sequences are SGDLS and YYNGEE. The CDR3 coding sequence is TGTGCCAGCAGCGTATGGGGGGAAGTAAGGTATGGCTACACCTTC. It translates to CASSVWGEVRYGYTF.

CDR3 loop: CASSMTPTYEQYF. CDR3 coding DNA: TGTGCCAGTAGTATGACACCAACCTACGAGCAGTACTTC. This chain uses TRBV19 with TRBJ2-7; D not certain. The CDR3 loop spans 13 amino acids. In germline, CDR1 is LNHDA, CDR2 SQIVND (reference sequence). Trimming left V 3 bases short and J 2 bases short, with 8 bases between.

The chain is built from TRBV19 and TRBJ1-1; perhaps TRBD1 as D (5 bases). The CDR3 contains 15 residues. V shed 3 bases and J shed 5 bases, with 16 bases lying between them. Per germline, CDR1 LNHDA and CDR2 SQIVND (reference sequence). The DNA for the CDR3 is TGTGCCAGTAGTATGATGGCCACGGGGGGAACTGAAGCTTTCTTT. Translating it yields CASSMMATGGTEAFF.

This clonotype was seen a handful of times. The rearrangement uses TRBV7-9 and TRBJ2-2; D is unresolved. CDR3 length: 16 residues. Germline CDR1 is SEHNR and CDR2 is FQNEAQ (reference sequence). Between the trimmed V and J ends, which lost 1 base and 0 bases, there was a span of 9 bases. CDR3 in amino acids: CASSLESFANTGELFF. The CDR3 region has the DNA TGTGCCAGCAGCTTAGAGTCCTTTGCGAACACCGGGGAGCTGTTTTTT. Complete variable domain (other parts from reference TRBV7-9 and TRBJ2-2): DTGVSQNPRHKITKRGQNVTFRCDPISEHNRLYWYRQTLGQGPEFLTYFQNEAQLEKSRLLSDRFSAERPKGSFSTLEIQRTEQGDSAMYLCASSLESFANTGELFFGEGSRLTVL.

The V call is TRBV7-9, the J call TRBJ1-2; 9 nucleotides line up with TRBD1. The V gene's germline CDR1 is SEHNR and CDR2 FQNEAQ (reference sequence). The V gene end was trimmed by 4 bases and the J gene end by 5 bases; junction bases not matched to a gene: 11. The CDR3 length is 16 residues. The CDR3 protein is CASSSPRQGERYGYTF. CDR3 nucleotide sequence: TGTGCCAGCAGCTCCCCGCGACAGGGGGAGAGGTATGGCTACACCTTC.

This chain connects TRBV6-2 or TRBV6-3 to TRBJ2-7, with D possibly TRBD1 on 5 matching bases. With 4 bases removed from V and 3 bases from J, the gap between germline ends came to 10 bases. Germline V gene sequence: CDR1 MNHEY, CDR2 SVGEGT. This CDR3 has 13 residues. CDR3 amino acids: CASSWGRYYEQYF. CDR3 bases: TGTGCCAGCAGTTGGGGCAGATACTACGAGCAGTACTTC.

V gene TRBV28 combines with J gene TRBJ2-7; TRBD2 might be the D (6 bases). V was pared by 2 bases and J by 7 bases, with 15 bases between. Germline lookup yields CDR1 MDHEN and CDR2 SYDVKM. The CDR3 length is 14 residues. CDR3 protein: CASSLGGALEEQYF. The CDR3 DNA reads as TGTGCCAGCAGTTTAGGAGGGGCGCTGGAGGAGCAGTACTTC. Variable domain in full (rest from reference TRBV28 and TRBJ2-7): DVKVTQSSRYLVKRTGEKVFLECVQDMDHENMFWYRQDPGLGLRLIYFSYDVKMKEKGDIPEGYSVSREKKERFSLILESASTNQTSMYLCASSLGGALEEQYFGPGTRLTVT.

This clonotype showed up just a few times. The chain couples TRBV28 to TRBJ2-2; D not resolved. CDR3 size: 16 residues. Trimming cost V 7 bases and J 5 bases, with 20 bases left between them. Germline assignment: CDR1 MDHEN and CDR2 SYDVKM. In nucleotides, the CDR3 is TGTGCCAGCACCACACTCGCGAACCGGTGGACCGGGGAGCTGTTTTTT. Encoded protein: CASTTLANRWTGELFF. Using reference TRBV28 and TRBJ2-2 for the parts outside the CDR3, the full variable domain is DVKVTQSSRYLVKRTGEKVFLECVQDMDHENMFWYRQDPGLGLRLIYFSYDVKMKEKGDIPEGYSVSREKKERFSLILESASTNQTSMYLCASTTLANRWTGELFFGEGSRLTVL.

The V and J genes are TRBV6-5 and TRBJ1-1; the match to TRBD1 covers 11 bases. The junction had 7 bases not matched to a gene; V was cut back by 5 bases and J by 5 bases. CDR3 length equals 15 residues. Germline V lookup: CDR1 MNHEY, CDR2 SVGAGI. CDR3 DNA: TGTGCCAGCAGTCCTGGGACAGGGGGGGCGACTGAAGCTTTCTTT. Amino acids: CASSPGTGGATEAFF.

This clonotype was counted only a few times. The V gene is TRBV11-1, the J gene TRBJ2-5, with 7 bases fitting TRBD1. The CDR3 extends over 16 amino acids. From germline, CDR1 is SGHAT and CDR2 FQDESV (reference sequence). Germline trimming cut 4 bases from V and 0 bases from J; bases unmatched to any gene: 8. The CDR3 protein is CASSSEPRGYQETQYF. The CDR3 region has the DNA TGTGCCAGCAGCTCTGAGCCCAGGGGGTACCAAGAGACCCAGTACTTC.

The chain employs TRBV7-6 and TRBJ2-1, with 7 bases lining up with TRBD1. The trim removed 4 bases at V and 0 bases at J, leaving 6 bases unmatched. The V gene's germline CDR1 is SGHVS and CDR2 FNYEAQ. The CDR3 spans 16 residues. In DNA, the CDR3 is TGTGCCAGCAGCTATGACAGGGACAGCTCCTACAATGAGCAGTTCTTC. Translated, it gives CASSYDRDSSYNEQFF.

This clonotype was seen a few times. The V call is TRBV7-9, the J call TRBJ1-2; no clear D. Germline CDR1 reads SEHNR; CDR2 reads FQNEAQ (reference sequence). This CDR3 spans 15 amino acids. The germline V and J ends were trimmed by 4 bases and 0 bases, with 12 bases remaining between them. This CDR3 reads CASSSTLGANYGYTF. The CDR3 coding sequence is TGTGCCAGCAGCTCGACGCTGGGCGCTAACTATGGCTACACCTTC.